This T cell receptor (beta chain) was sequenced in a study of blood T cell repertoires in COVID-19. As handled by the study authors: Cell counts per sample came from amplifying reference gene primers. The protocol was immunoSEQ multiplex PCR, while the TCRdb copy is restricted to in-frame clones and leaves out a portion. V and J calls and clone size are those listed in that table; D and trimming were worked out from the DNA. The sample lists approximately 140,000 clones, 88% seen once, with around 28% in the top ten. V dropped 3 bases and J dropped 10 bases, with 15 bases sitting between them. The germline CDR1 and CDR2 sequences are SGHAT and FQNNGV. This CDR3 region has 13 residues.

The material sequenced was peripheral blood. V gene TRBV11-2 combines with J gene TRBJ1-1, with D unresolved. This clonotype was sampled from a human donor in a cohort sampled during active COVID-19. CDR3 region: CASSLEAFRRAFF. The CDR3 coding sequence is TGTGCCAGCAGCTTGGAGGCTTTTCGAAGAGCTTTCTTT.